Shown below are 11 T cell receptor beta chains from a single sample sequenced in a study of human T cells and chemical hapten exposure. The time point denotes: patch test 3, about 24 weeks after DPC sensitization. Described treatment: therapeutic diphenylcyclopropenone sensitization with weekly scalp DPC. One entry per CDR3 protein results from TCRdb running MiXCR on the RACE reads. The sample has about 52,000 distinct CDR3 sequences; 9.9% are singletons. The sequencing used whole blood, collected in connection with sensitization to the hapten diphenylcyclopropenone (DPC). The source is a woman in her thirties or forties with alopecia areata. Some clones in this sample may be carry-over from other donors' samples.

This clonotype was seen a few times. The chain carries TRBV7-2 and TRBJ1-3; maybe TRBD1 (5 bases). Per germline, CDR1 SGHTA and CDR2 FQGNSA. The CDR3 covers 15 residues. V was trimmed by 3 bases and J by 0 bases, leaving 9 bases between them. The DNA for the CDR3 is TGTGCCAGCAGCTTTGACAGCCGCTCTGGAAACACCATATATTTT. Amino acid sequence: CASSFDSRSGNTIYF. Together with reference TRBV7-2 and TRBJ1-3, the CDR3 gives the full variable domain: GAGVSQSPSNKVTEKGKDVELRCDPISGHTALYWYRQSLGQGLEFLIYFQGNSAPDKSGLPSDRFSAERTGGSVSTLTIQRTQQEDSAVYLCASSFDSRSGNTIYFGEGSWLTVV.

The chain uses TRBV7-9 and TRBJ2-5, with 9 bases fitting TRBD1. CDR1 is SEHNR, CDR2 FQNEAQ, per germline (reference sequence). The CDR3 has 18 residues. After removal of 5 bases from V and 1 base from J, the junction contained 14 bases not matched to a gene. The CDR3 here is CASSVTPRDRVAQETQYF. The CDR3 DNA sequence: TGTGCCAGCAGCGTCACCCCCCGGGACAGGGTTGCCCAAGAGACCCAGTACTTC. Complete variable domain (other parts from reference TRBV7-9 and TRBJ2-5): DTGVSQNPRHKITKRGQNVTFRCDPISEHNRLYWYRQTLGQGPEFLTYFQNEAQLEKSRLLSDRFSAERPKGSFSTLEIQRTEQGDSAMYLCASSVTPRDRVAQETQYFGPGTRLLVL.

This chain's CDR3 is CASSWSTGGALQPQHF. The CDR3 DNA sequence: TGTGCCAGCAGCTGGTCCACAGGGGGCGCGTTGCAGCCCCAGCATTTT. The gene calls are TRBV5-6 and TRBJ1-5; TRBD1 matches 9 bases. The CDR3 has 16 residues. V gave up 3 bases and J gave up 7 bases; unmatched junction bases: 11. The V gene's germline CDR1 is SGHDT and CDR2 YYEEEE. The complete variable domain, with remaining parts taken from reference TRBV5-6 and TRBJ1-5, reads DAGVTQSPTHLIKTRGQQVTLRCSPKSGHDTVSWYQQALGQGPQFIFQYYEEEERQRGNFPDRFSGHQFPNYSSELNVNALLLGDSALYLCASSWSTGGALQPQHFGDGTRLSIL.

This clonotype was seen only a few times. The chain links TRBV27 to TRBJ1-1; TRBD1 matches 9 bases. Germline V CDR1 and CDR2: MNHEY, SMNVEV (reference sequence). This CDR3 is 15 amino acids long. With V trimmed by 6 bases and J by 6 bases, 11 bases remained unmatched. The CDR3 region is CASSRKTGGVAEAFF. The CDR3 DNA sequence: TGTGCCAGCAGCCGAAAGACAGGGGGAGTCGCTGAAGCTTTCTTT.

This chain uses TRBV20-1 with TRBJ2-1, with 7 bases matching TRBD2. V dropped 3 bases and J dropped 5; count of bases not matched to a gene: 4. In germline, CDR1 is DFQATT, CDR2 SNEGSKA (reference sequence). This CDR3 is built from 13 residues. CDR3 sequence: CSARLAAHNEQFF. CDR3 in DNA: TGCAGTGCTAGGCTAGCGGCCCACAATGAGCAGTTCTTC.

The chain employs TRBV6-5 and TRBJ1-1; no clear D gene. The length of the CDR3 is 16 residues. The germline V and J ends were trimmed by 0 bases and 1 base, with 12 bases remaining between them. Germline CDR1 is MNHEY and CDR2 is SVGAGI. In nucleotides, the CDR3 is TGTGCCAGCAGTTACTCGACGGTCGATCGGAACACTGAAGCTTTCTTT. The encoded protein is CASSYSTVDRNTEAFF.

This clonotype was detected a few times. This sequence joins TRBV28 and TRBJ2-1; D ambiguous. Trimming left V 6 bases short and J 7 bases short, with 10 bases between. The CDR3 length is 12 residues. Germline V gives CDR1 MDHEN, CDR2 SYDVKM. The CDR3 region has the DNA TGTGCCAGCAGCAAGGGTTGGAATGAGCAGTTCTTC. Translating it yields CASSKGWNEQFF.

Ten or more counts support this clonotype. The CDR3 DNA is TGCAGTGCTAGAGATGCACAGGGACATGGCTACACCTTC. As protein: CSARDAQGHGYTF. The chain uses TRBV20-1 and TRBJ1-2; D perhaps matches TRBD1 (6 bases). Germline lookup yields CDR1 DFQATT and CDR2 SNEGSKA (reference sequence). The V gene lost 0 bases and the J gene lost 6 bases, with 11 bases spanning the gap. This CDR3 spans 13 amino acids.

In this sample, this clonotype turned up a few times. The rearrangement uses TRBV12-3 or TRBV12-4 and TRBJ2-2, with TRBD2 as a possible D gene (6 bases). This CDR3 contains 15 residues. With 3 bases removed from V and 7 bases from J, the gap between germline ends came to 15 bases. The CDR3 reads CASSLMRDLVGELFF. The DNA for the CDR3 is TGTGCCAGCAGTTTGATGAGGGACTTAGTCGGGGAGCTGTTTTTT.

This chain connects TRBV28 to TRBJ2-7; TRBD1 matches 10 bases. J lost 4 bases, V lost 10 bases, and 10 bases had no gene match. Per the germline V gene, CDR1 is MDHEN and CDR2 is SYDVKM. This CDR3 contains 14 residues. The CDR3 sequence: CATRGQGVSYEQYF. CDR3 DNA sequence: TGTGCCACAAGAGGACAGGGGGTTTCGTACGAGCAGTACTTC.

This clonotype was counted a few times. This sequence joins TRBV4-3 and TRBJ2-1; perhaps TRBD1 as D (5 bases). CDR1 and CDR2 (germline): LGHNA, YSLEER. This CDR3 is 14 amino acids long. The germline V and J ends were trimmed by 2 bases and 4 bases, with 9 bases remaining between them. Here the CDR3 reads CASSQRTQYNEQFF. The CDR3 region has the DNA TGCGCCAGCAGCCAACGGACACAATACAATGAGCAGTTCTTC.